A single sample gave rise to the 9 T cell receptor beta chains below, sequenced in a study of early T cells in non-severe SARS-CoV-2 infection. TCRdb processed the 5' RACE reads anew with MiXCR; each CDR3 protein has one entry. The repertoire holds fewer than 60,000 distinct CDR3 sequences, with more than 9.5% as singletons. Input material: whole blood. Receptors originate from an adult who was a healthcare worker with PCR-confirmed SARS-CoV-2 infection or an uninfected control (not recorded which).

This clonotype has more than one count but fewer than ten. The rearrangement uses TRBV4-1 and TRBJ2-1; 9 bases fit TRBD1. CDR1 is MGHRA and CDR2 is YSYEKL in the germline V gene. Trimming at V came to 4 bases and at J to 6 bases, leaving 7 bases not matched to a gene. The CDR3 is 15 amino acids. The CDR3 region is CASSPIADRGNEQFF. The CDR3 coding sequence is TGCGCCAGCAGCCCCATCGCGGACAGGGGCAATGAGCAGTTCTTC.

This clonotype appeared many times. This sequence joins TRBV13 and TRBJ2-1, with TRBD2 as a possible D gene (6 bases). Trimming took 8 bases from V and 6 from J, leaving 17 bases between them. Germline loops: CDR1 PRHDT, CDR2 FYEKMQ (reference sequence). This CDR3 has 14 amino acids. The CDR3 protein is CASLQTGTLNEQFF. CDR3 DNA sequence: TGTGCCAGCTTACAAACCGGGACTCTCAATGAGCAGTTCTTC.

With respect to this clonotype: A much larger clone differs from this one at a single base, so this may be a read error. The V call is TRBV5-6, the J call TRBJ2-1; no firm D call. This CDR3 has 15 residues. Germline V gene lookup returns CDR1 SGHDT and CDR2 YYEEEE. Trimming left V 3 bases short and J 0 bases short, with 10 bases between. CDR3 sequence (DNA): TGTGCCAGCAGCTATAGCATAAGCTCCTACAATGAGCAGTTCTTC. Protein sequence: CASSYSISSYNEQFF.

This clonotype has more than one count but fewer than ten. This rearrangement joins TRBV7-9 to TRBJ2-5; D not resolved. This CDR3 region has 13 residues. The V gene lost 7 bases and the J gene lost 5 bases, with 14 bases spanning the gap. CDR1 and CDR2 (germline): SEHNR, FQNEAQ (reference sequence). CDR3 in amino acids: CASNPPPKETQYF. CDR3 bases: TGTGCCAGCAACCCCCCGCCAAAGGAGACCCAGTACTTC.

This clonotype was picked up a small number of times. V usage is TRBV11-2 and J usage is TRBJ2-1; weak D call: TRBD1 (6 bases). Germline CDR1 SGHAT, CDR2 FQNNGV. The CDR3 covers 13 residues. Trimming took 4 bases from V and 13 from J, leaving 17 bases between them. This chain's CDR3 is CASSSDRIGPQFF. For the CDR3, the DNA is TGTGCCAGCAGCTCAGACAGGATTGGGCCCCAGTTCTTC.

This clonotype showed up many times. Here the CDR3 reads CASSQEWMGPSEEQYF. In DNA, the CDR3 is TGCGCCAGCAGCCAAGAGTGGATGGGGCCTTCTGAGGAGCAGTACTTC. The J gene is TRBJ2-7, the V gene TRBV4-3; D possibly corresponds to TRBD1 (5 bases). V was shortened by 0 bases and J by 7 bases, with 19 bases between the two germline ends. Germline CDR1 reads LGHNA; CDR2 reads YSLEER. CDR3 length: 16 residues.

This clonotype was counted only a few times. The DNA for the CDR3 is TGTGCCAGCAGGAACTTGGACAGGGTGAATTCACCCCTCCACTTT. As protein: CASRNLDRVNSPLHF. This chain links TRBV7-9 with TRBJ1-6, with 8 positions matching TRBD1. The CDR3 runs to 15 residues. J lost 7 bases, V lost 6 bases, and 8 bases had no gene match. From germline, CDR1 is SEHNR and CDR2 FQNEAQ (reference sequence).

The CDR3 spells CASSLNGGRAVETQYF. The CDR3 bases are TGTGCCAGCAGCTTAAACGGCGGGAGGGCAGTAGAGACCCAGTACTTC. The chain combines TRBV7-9 with TRBJ2-5; 9 nucleotides line up with TRBD2. The CDR3 is made up of 16 amino acids. Trimming cost V 2 bases and J 4 bases; bases outside gene matches: 8. The germline gives CDR1 SEHNR, CDR2 FQNEAQ (reference sequence).

The sample holds a few counts of this clonotype. V is TRBV7-8 and J is TRBJ2-5, with 8 nucleotides matching TRBD2. The CDR3 has 17 amino acids. The J segment lost 4 bases and the V segment lost 6 bases, leaving 16 bases of the junction unmatched. Germline values: CDR1 SGHVS, CDR2 FQNEAQ. The CDR3 region has the DNA TGTGCCAGCAGTCTCGGTCTCGGGAGGGCCCTCAGAGAGACCCAGTACTTC. It is translated as CASSLGLGRALRETQYF.